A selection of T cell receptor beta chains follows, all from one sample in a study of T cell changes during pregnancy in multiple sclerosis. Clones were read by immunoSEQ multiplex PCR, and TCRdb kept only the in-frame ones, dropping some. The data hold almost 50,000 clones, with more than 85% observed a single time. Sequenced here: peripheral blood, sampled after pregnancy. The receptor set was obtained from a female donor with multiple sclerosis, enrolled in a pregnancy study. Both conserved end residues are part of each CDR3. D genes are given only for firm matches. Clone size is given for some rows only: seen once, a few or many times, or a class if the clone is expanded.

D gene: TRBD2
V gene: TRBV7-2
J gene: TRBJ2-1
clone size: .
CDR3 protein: CASSLLANSYNEQFF
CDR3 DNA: TGTGCCAGCAGCCTACTAGCGAACTCCTACAATGAGCAGTTCTTC

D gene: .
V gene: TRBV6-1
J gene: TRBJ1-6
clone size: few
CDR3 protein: CASREDGGYNSPLHF
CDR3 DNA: TGTGCCAGCAGGGAGGACGGGGGATATAATTCACCCCTCCACTTT

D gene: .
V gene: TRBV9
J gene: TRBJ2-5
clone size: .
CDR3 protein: CASSVSGFGETQYF
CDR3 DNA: TGTGCCAGCAGCGTCTCGGGTTTTGGAGAGACCCAGTACTTC

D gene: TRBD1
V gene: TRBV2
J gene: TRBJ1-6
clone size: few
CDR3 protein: CASMRDRSNSPLHF
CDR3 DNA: TGTGCCAGCATGAGGGACAGGAGTAATTCACCCCTCCACTTT

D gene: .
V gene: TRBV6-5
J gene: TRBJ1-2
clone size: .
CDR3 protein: CASRIQSSSYGYTF
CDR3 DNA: TGTGCCAGCAGGATACAGTCTTCGAGCTATGGCTACACCTTC

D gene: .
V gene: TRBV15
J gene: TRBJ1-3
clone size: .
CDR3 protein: CATSRDTDISGNTIYF
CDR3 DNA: TGTGCCACCAGCAGAGACACCGACATCTCTGGAAACACCATATATTTT

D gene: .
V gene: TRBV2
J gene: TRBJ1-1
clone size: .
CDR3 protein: CASSERRPSSSAFF
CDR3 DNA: TGTGCCAGCAGTGAAAGGAGGCCATCGTCTTCAGCTTTCTTT

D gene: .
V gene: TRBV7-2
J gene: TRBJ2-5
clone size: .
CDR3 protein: CASSLDPGPSETQYF
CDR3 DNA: TGTGCCAGCAGCTTAGATCCAGGCCCCTCAGAGACCCAGTACTTC

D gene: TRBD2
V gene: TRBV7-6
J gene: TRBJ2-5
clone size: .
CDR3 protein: CASSSGERGGPFRGETQYF
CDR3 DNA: TGTGCCAGCAGCTCTGGCGAGCGGGGTGGCCCATTCCGGGGAGAGACCCAGTACTTC

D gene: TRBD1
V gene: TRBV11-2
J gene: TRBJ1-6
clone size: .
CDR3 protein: CASVDRGNSPLHF
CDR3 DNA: TGTGCCAGCGTGGACAGGGGTAATTCACCCCTCCACTTT

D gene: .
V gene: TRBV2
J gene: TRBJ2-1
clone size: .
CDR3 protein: CASSEVYSEQFF
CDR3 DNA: TGTGCCAGCAGTGAGGTATACAGTGAGCAGTTCTTC

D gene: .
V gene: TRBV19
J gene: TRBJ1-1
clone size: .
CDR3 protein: CASSIRHLNTEAFF
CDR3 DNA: TGTGCCAGTAGTATTAGACACTTGAACACTGAAGCTTTCTTT

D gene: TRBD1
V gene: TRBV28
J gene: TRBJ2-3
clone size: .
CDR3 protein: CASSPAGGIDTQYF
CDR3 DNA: TGTGCCAGCAGCCCGGCAGGGGGTATAGATACGCAGTATTTT

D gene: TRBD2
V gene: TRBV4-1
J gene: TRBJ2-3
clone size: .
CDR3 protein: CASITRSGATDTQYF
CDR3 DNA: TGCGCCAGCATCACGAGAAGCGGGGCCACAGATACGCAGTATTTT

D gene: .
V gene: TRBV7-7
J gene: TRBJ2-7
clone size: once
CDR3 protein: CASSPGQNSYEQYF
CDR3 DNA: TGTGCCAGCAGCCCCGGACAGAACTCCTACGAGCAGTACTTC

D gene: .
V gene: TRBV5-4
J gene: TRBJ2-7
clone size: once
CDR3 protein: CASSPGSNIYEQYF
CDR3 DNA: TGTGCCAGCAGCCCAGGCTCGAATATTTACGAGCAGTACTTC